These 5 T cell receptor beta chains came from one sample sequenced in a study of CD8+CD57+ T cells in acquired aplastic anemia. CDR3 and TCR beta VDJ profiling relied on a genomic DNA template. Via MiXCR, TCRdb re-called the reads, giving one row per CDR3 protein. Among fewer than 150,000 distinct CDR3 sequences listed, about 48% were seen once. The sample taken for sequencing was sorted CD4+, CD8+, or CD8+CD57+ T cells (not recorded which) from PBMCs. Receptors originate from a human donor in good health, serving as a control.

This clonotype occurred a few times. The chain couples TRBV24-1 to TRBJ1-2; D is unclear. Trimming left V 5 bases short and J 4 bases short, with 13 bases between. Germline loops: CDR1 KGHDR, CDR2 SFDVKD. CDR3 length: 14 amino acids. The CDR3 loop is CATSVERERYGYTF. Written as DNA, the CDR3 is TGTGCCACCAGTGTCGAAAGAGAGCGCTATGGCTACACCTTC.

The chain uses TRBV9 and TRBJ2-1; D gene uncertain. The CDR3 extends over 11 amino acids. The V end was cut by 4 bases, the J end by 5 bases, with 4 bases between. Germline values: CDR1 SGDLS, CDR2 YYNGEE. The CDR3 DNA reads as TGTGCCAGCAGCCGAAACAATGAGCAGTTCTTC. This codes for CASSRNNEQFF.

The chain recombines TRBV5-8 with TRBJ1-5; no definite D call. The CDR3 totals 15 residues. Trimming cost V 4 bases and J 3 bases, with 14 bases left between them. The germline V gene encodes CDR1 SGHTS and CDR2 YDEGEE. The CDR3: CASSLTQDDNQPQHF. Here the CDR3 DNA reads TGTGCCAGCAGCCTGACTCAGGATGACAATCAGCCCCAGCATTTT.

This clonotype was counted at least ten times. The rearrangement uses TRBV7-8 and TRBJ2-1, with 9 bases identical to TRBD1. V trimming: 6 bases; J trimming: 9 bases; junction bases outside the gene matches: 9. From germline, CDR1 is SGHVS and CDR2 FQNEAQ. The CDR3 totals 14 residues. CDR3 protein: CASSRDRGYGEQFF. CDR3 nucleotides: TGTGCCAGCAGTCGCGACAGGGGGTACGGTGAGCAGTTCTTC.

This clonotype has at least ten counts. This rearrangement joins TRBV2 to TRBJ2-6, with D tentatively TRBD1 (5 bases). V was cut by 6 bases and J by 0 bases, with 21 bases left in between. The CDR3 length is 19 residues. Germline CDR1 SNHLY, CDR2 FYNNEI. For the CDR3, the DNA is TGTGCCAGCAGAGAAAAGGGGATTGTCCCCACCTCTGGGGCCAACGTCCTGACTTTC. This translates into CASREKGIVPTSGANVLTF.